This T cell receptor (beta chain) was profiled in a study of blood T cell repertoires in COVID-19. The CDR3 is 13 residues long. Germline V gene data show CDR1 as SGHTA and CDR2 as FQGNSA. V dropped 9 bases and J dropped 6 bases, with 15 bases sitting between them. Assay used: immunoSEQ multiplex PCR; TCRdb lists only in-frame clones, some missing. The sample shows some 71,000 clones, 85% to 90% of them seen only once. The clonotype was recovered from a man aged 50 to 60 with acute or convalescent COVID-19. This rearrangement joins TRBV7-2 to TRBJ2-1; D may be TRBD1 (6 bases). The specimen was peripheral blood. The CDR3 sequence is CASQTPGVNEQFF. As DNA, the CDR3 is TGTGCCAGTCAAACTCCAGGGGTCAATGAGCAGTTCTTC.